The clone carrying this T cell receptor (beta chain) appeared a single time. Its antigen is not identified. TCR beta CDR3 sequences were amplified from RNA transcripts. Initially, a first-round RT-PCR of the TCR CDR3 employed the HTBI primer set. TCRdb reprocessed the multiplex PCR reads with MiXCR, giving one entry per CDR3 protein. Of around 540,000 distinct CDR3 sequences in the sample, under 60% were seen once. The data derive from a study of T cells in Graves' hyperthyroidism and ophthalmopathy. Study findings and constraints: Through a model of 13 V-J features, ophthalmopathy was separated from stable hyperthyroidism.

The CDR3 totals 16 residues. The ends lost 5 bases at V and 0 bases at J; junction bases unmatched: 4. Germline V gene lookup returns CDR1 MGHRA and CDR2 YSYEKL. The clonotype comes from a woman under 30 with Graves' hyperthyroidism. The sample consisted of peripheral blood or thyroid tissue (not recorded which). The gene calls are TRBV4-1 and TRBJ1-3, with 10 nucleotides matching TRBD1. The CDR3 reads CASSRWTGGSGNTIYF. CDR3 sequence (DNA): TGCGCCAGCAGCAGATGGACAGGGGGCTCTGGAAACACCATATATTTT.